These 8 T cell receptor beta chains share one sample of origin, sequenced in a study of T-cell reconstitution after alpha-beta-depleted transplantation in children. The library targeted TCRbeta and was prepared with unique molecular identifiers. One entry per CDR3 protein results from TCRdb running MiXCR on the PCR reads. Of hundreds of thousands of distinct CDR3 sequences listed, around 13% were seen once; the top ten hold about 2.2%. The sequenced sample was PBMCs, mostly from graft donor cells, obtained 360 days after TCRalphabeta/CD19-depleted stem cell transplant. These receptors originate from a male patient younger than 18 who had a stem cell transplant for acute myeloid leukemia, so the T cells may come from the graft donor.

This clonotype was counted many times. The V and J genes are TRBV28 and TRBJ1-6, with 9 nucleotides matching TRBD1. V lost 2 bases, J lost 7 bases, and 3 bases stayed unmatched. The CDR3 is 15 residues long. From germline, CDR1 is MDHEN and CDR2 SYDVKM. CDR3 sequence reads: CASSLRDRVNSPLHF. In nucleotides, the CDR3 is TGTGCCAGCAGTTTAAGGGACAGGGTAAATTCACCCCTCCACTTT.

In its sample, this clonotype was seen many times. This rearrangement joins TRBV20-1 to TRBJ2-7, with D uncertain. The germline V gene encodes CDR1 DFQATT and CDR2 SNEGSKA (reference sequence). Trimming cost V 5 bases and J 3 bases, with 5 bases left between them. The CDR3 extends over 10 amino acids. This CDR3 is CSAFLYEQYF. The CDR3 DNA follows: TGCAGTGCTTTCCTCTACGAGCAGTACTTC.

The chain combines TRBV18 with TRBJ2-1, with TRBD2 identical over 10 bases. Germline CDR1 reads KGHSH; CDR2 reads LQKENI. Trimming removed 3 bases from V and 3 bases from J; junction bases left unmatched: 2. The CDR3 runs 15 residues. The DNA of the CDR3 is TGTGCCAGCTCACCGAGCGGGGGGGTCTACAATGAGCAGTTCTTC. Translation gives CASSPSGGVYNEQFF.

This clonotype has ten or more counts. The CDR3 DNA follows: TGTGCCAGCAGCAAAGAGGGACTAGCGGGAGTTCGGAGCTCCTACAATGAGCAGTTCTTC. Its translation: CASSKEGLAGVRSSYNEQFF. The rearrangement links TRBV21-1 to TRBJ2-1; the tabulated D call, TRBD2, remains unverified against the DNA. TRBV21-1 is marked as a pseudogene. This CDR3 region has 20 residues.

The CDR3 DNA reads as TGTGCCTGCTCCCTCCGGGCCACTAGAGGGGAGACCCAGTACTTC. Amino acid sequence: CACSLRATRGETQYF. The rearrangement joins TRBV16 to TRBJ2-5; TRBD2 might be the D (5 bases). CDR1 is KGHSY and CDR2 is FQNENV in the germline V gene. This CDR3 contains 15 residues. With 11 bases removed from V and 5 bases from J, the gap between germline ends came to 24 bases. The variable domain in full, completed from reference TRBV16 and TRBJ2-5, reads GEEVAQTPKHLVRGEGQKAKLYCAPIKGHSYVFWYQQVLKNEFKFLISFQNENVFDETGMPKERFSAKCLPNSPCSLEIQATKLEDSAVYFCACSLRATRGETQYFGPGTRLLVL.

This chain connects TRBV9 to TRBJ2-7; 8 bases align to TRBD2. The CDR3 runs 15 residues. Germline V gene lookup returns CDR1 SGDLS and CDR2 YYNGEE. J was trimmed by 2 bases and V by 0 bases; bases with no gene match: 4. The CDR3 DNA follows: TGTGCCAGCAGCGTAGACCCGACTAGCGCCTACGAGCAGTACTTC. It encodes CASSVDPTSAYEQYF.

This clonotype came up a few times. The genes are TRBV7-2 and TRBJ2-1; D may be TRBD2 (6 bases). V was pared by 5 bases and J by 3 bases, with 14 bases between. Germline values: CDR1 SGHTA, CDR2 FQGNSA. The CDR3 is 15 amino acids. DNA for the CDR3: TGTGCCAGCAGCCACCGGGACTCCTACTACAATGAGCAGTTCTTC. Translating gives CASSHRDSYYNEQFF.

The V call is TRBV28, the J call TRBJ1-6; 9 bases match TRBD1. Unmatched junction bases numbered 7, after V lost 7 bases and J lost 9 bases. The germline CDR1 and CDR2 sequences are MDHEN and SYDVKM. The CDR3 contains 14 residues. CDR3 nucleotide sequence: TGTGCCAGCACTACCGGGACAGGGAGTTCACCCCTCCACTTT. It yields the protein CASTTGTGSSPLHF.